Listed here are 3 T cell receptor beta chains from one sample, sequenced in a study of graft-versus-host responses after intestinal transplantation. The data were produced by immunoSEQ multiplex PCR, yet TCRdb's version contains in-frame clones alone and is incomplete. This sample has about 90,000 clones, with approximately 92% found just once. No antigen is known for these receptors. The specimen comprised unstimulated CD4+ T cells sorted from spleen or lymph node cells, sampled before intestinal transplant. The receptors derive from a human donor who received an intestinal transplant.

This chain links TRBV30 with TRBJ2-2, with 9 bases identical to TRBD2. The CDR3 extends over 17 amino acids. V dropped 0 bases and J dropped 4; count of bases not matched to a gene: 9. Germline values: CDR1 GTSNPN, CDR2 SVGIG (reference sequence). The CDR3 nucleotides read TGTGCCTGGAGTGTACCCCTTAGCGGGAGAGGCACCGGGGAGCTGTTTTTT. Its protein is CAWSVPLSGRGTGELFF.

The chain is built from TRBV28 and TRBJ1-2; no definite D call. Trimming pared 3 bases from V and 3 bases from J, leaving 8 bases between. The CDR3 consists of 13 residues. Germline V gene sequence: CDR1 MDHEN, CDR2 SYDVKM. For the CDR3, the DNA is TGTGCCAGCAGTTTCAACCGATACTATGGCTACACCTTC. It is translated as CASSFNRYYGYTF.

The rearrangement uses TRBV25-1 and TRBJ2-5; 10 bases align to TRBD2. V trimming: 7 bases; J trimming: 1 base; junction bases outside the gene matches: 6. Germline V CDR1 and CDR2: MGHDK, SYGVNS. The CDR3 is made up of 15 amino acids. The CDR3 loop is CASTERLAGQETQYF. In DNA form, the CDR3 reads TGTGCCAGCACCGAAAGACTAGCGGGCCAAGAGACCCAGTACTTC.